The clone carrying this T cell receptor beta chain occurred a few times. Produced via immunoSEQ multiplex PCR; TCRdb's table is partial and in-frame only. The sample records some 1,100,000 clones, approximately 80% being singletons. This specimen comes from a study of shared clonotypes between healthy human individuals. Per germline, CDR1 KGHSH and CDR2 LQKENI. Trimming took 5 bases from V and 8 from J, leaving 10 bases between them. The CDR3 totals 12 residues. The rearrangement links TRBV18 to TRBJ2-1, with D tentatively TRBD2 (5 bases). The sample was memory CD4+ T cells from PBMCs. The sample's subset: CD45RA-negative fraction. This TCR came from a young man in good health. Some clones in this sample may be carry-over from other donors' samples. The CDR3, as DNA: TGTGCCAGCTCATTCTCGGGGTATGAGCAGTTCTTC. It yields the protein CASSFSGYEQFF.